This TCR beta chain was found in a study of OX40 agonist ivuxolimab in advanced cancers. Describing the broader study: Ivuxolimab, which targeted the costimulatory receptor OX40 (CD134), was an agonistic, fully human IgG2 monoclonal antibody. Intravenous ivuxolimab was administered to patients every 2 weeks at six dose levels: 0.01, 0.1, 0.3, 1.5, 3 and 10 mg/kg. Of the roughly 52 patients in dose escalation, about 19 had hepatocellular carcinoma, about 15 had melanoma, 9 had renal cell carcinoma and 9 had head and neck cancer. A male proportion of about 79% and a mean age of 60 years, ranging from 23 to 79, were recorded for the dose-escalation cohort. Prior anti-PD-1, anti-PD-L1 or anti-CTLA-4 therapy was permitted, and 40% of dose-escalation patients had received checkpoint inhibitors. Partial responses were achieved by three dose-escalation patients, of whom one had hepatocellular carcinoma and two had cutaneous melanoma. Peripheral TCRbeta sequencing was intended to test whether TCR sequence diversity was altered and clonal T-cell expansion was caused by ivuxolimab. The paper describes the monotherapy dose-escalation part (N ≈ 51 patients) of the phase I trial of ivuxolimab. Points the paper makes about the study in general: At doses of 0.1 to 3.0 mg/kg, clonal expansion of both CD4+ and CD8+ blood T cells was observed from baseline to week 6. On average, CD8+ T cells showed more expanded clones than CD4+ T cells after ivuxolimab. Low levels of normalized T-cell clonal expansion were also seen in some nonresponding patients. Partial responders in the 0.1-3.0 mg/kg groups had among the lowest normalized peripheral clonal expansion, especially among CD8+ T cells. Which antigens the clonally expanded peripheral T cells were specific for was not determined.

Genomic DNA was isolated from the sorted cells so that the TCRbeta CDR3 region could be sequenced. TCRbeta CDR3 regions were sequenced using the immunoSEQ Assay. Drawn from immuneACCESS, this table holds only the in-frame rearrangements with V and J called that TCRdb kept. Clones are partly lost; checked studies trace under half to an unresolved V gene and leave the rest unexplained. In all, the sample holds around 44,000 clones, and around 87% of those were seen once. The ten most abundant clones make up 0.38% of the sample. The trial excluded patients who had a history of autoimmune disease or were on systemic immunosuppression. In every dose cohort, peripheral blood was drawn for TCR sequencing at baseline, cycle 4 day 1, and cycle 7 day 1. The samples were taken from a phase I, first-in-human, multicenter, open-label dose-escalation trial of ivuxolimab. Adults with locally advanced or metastatic melanoma, renal cell carcinoma, hepatocellular carcinoma or head and neck squamous cell carcinoma were enrolled in the trial. Before TCR sequencing, CD4+ and CD8+ T cells were separately sorted from peripheral blood.

For CDR1 and CDR2, the germline V gene lists SQVTM and ANQGSEA. Including cysteine and phenylalanine, the CDR3 has 12 amino acids. Only the CDR3 DNA is retained, 36 bases long and in frame from the first base. V is shortened by 4 bases, J by 4 bases, and the region joining them spans 10 bases. In the case of this clone: Its antigen specificity is not known. Base qualities are not at hand, and no much larger clone is one base apart.

The specimen was CD4+ or CD8+ T cells sorted from blood, collected in a trial of the OX40 agonist ivuxolimab. The chain couples TRBV29-1 to TRBJ1-2, with TRBD1 tentatively as D gene (6 bases match). This receptor was obtained from an adult with an advanced solid tumor such as melanoma, head and neck, liver or kidney cancer. Read as DNA, the sequence is TGCAGCGTTGGGGGGCTGGTCTATGGCTACACCTTC. Its amino acids are CSVGGLVYGYTF.